A selection of T cell receptor beta chains follows, all from one sample in a study of cytomegalovirus exposure and HLA in healthy donors. Clones were read by immunoSEQ multiplex PCR, and TCRdb kept only the in-frame ones, dropping some. The sample lists about 140,000 clones, 79% occurring once. Sample: PBMCs. These receptors originate from a man aged 40-55 years in good health and CMV-seropositive. Both conserved end residues are part of each CDR3. Fields, in order: CDR3 length, clone size, D gene, J gene, V gene, CDR3 DNA, CDR3 protein. The D gene is left open where the match is weak. A row's size may be missing; if present it is once, few, many or a size class.

CDR3 length: 13; clone size: -; D gene: -; J gene: TRBJ1-2; V gene: TRBV29-1; CDR3 DNA: TGCAGCGTTGAACCCTCCGGTCCTTATGGCTACACCTTC; CDR3 protein: CSVEPSGPYGYTF
CDR3 length: 15; clone size: few; D gene: -; J gene: TRBJ2-1; V gene: TRBV7-6; CDR3 DNA: TGTGCCAGCAGCTTAGTGGACGAACTAGGGAGTGAGCAGTTCTTC; CDR3 protein: CASSLVDELGSEQFF
CDR3 length: 14; clone size: -; D gene: -; J gene: TRBJ1-2; V gene: TRBV10-2; CDR3 DNA: TGCGCCAGCAGTGGAGGGGGGGCTAGCTATGGCTACACCTTC; CDR3 protein: CASSGGGASYGYTF
CDR3 length: 15; clone size: -; D gene: -; J gene: TRBJ2-1; V gene: TRBV27; CDR3 DNA: TGTGCCAGCCTATTGGACGGGAGCTCCTACAATGAGCAGTTCTTC; CDR3 protein: CASLLDGSSYNEQFF
CDR3 length: 14; clone size: -; D gene: -; J gene: TRBJ1-4; V gene: TRBV19; CDR3 DNA: TGTGCCAGTAGTATGGCCAGGGGCCGGGAAAAACTGTTTTTT; CDR3 protein: CASSMARGREKLFF
CDR3 length: 14; clone size: -; D gene: -; J gene: TRBJ2-3; V gene: TRBV27; CDR3 DNA: TGTGCCAGCAGATTTACGGGGATGATAGGCACGCAGTATTTT; CDR3 protein: CASRFTGMIGTQYF
CDR3 length: 14; clone size: -; D gene: TRBD1; J gene: TRBJ1-2; V gene: TRBV9; CDR3 DNA: TGTGCCAGCACTATCGACAGGGGACAAGGTGGCTACACCTTC; CDR3 protein: CASTIDRGQGGYTF
CDR3 length: 14; clone size: -; D gene: -; J gene: TRBJ1-2; V gene: TRBV5-1; CDR3 DNA: TGCGCCAGCAGCTCCCCGGGAGCTAACTATGGCTACACCTTC; CDR3 protein: CASSSPGANYGYTF
CDR3 length: 15; clone size: -; D gene: -; J gene: TRBJ2-3; V gene: TRBV5-1; CDR3 DNA: TGCGCCAGCAAACTACAGGAGGGCTTATCAGATACGCAGTATTTT; CDR3 protein: CASKLQEGLSDTQYF
CDR3 length: 14; clone size: once; D gene: TRBD1; J gene: TRBJ1-1; V gene: TRBV7-9; CDR3 DNA: TGTGCCAGCGGCCCTAGGACAGGGGGCGTAGGAGCTTTCTTT; CDR3 protein: CASGPRTGGVGAFF
CDR3 length: 15; clone size: -; D gene: TRBD1; J gene: TRBJ1-1; V gene: TRBV18; CDR3 DNA: TGTGCCAGCTCACCTGGGACAGCGAAAAACACTGAAGCTTTCTTT; CDR3 protein: CASSPGTAKNTEAFF
CDR3 length: 15; clone size: -; D gene: TRBD2; J gene: TRBJ2-5; V gene: TRBV7-9; CDR3 DNA: TGTGCCAGCAGCCCGAGACTAGCGGGAGACGAGACCCAGTACTTC; CDR3 protein: CASSPRLAGDETQYF
CDR3 length: 16; clone size: few; D gene: TRBD1; J gene: TRBJ2-3; V gene: TRBV6-1; CDR3 DNA: TGTGCCAGCAGTGTATCACAGGGGTCCTCAAGTGATACGCAGTATTTT; CDR3 protein: CASSVSQGSSSDTQYF
CDR3 length: 16; clone size: -; D gene: -; J gene: TRBJ2-7; V gene: TRBV5-6; CDR3 DNA: TGTGCCAGCAGCGCGGACAGGGAGGGGGGTTCCTACGAGCAGTACTTC; CDR3 protein: CASSADREGGSYEQYF
CDR3 length: 13; clone size: -; D gene: -; J gene: TRBJ1-5; V gene: TRBV7-9; CDR3 DNA: TGTGCCAGCAGCTTATTCTCAGGGAATAGGCAGCATTTT; CDR3 protein: CASSLFSGNRQHF
CDR3 length: 15; clone size: -; D gene: TRBD2; J gene: TRBJ2-7; V gene: TRBV7-2; CDR3 DNA: TGTGCCAGCAGCCGGGAGGGCTCCTTCTCCTACGAGCAGTACTTC; CDR3 protein: CASSREGSFSYEQYF
CDR3 length: 18; clone size: -; D gene: TRBD1; J gene: TRBJ1-4; V gene: TRBV5-1; CDR3 DNA: TGCGCCAGCAGCCCGTTAGGGGGCTCCATTCAGGATAATGAAAAACTGTTTTTT; CDR3 protein: CASSPLGGSIQDNEKLFF
CDR3 length: 15; clone size: -; D gene: -; J gene: TRBJ2-7; V gene: TRBV6-6; CDR3 DNA: TGTGCCAGCAGTCTCCCGGCTACAGGGAACTACGAGCAGTACTTC; CDR3 protein: CASSLPATGNYEQYF
CDR3 length: 13; clone size: once; D gene: -; J gene: TRBJ1-2; V gene: TRBV5-6; CDR3 DNA: TGTGCCAGCAGCTCGTTAGCTAACTATGGCTACACCTTC; CDR3 protein: CASSSLANYGYTF
CDR3 length: 14; clone size: -; D gene: -; J gene: TRBJ2-3; V gene: TRBV6-1; CDR3 DNA: TGTGCCAGCAGTCTTAGCGTGAGCACAGATACGCAGTATTTT; CDR3 protein: CASSLSVSTDTQYF
CDR3 length: 13; clone size: once; D gene: -; J gene: TRBJ2-1; V gene: TRBV5-1; CDR3 DNA: TGCGCCAGCAGCTTTGGTAGAAACAATGAGCAGTTCTTC; CDR3 protein: CASSFGRNNEQFF
CDR3 length: 13; clone size: -; D gene: -; J gene: TRBJ2-5; V gene: TRBV19; CDR3 DNA: TGTGCCAGTAGTACAGACAGGCAAGAGACCCAGTACTTC; CDR3 protein: CASSTDRQETQYF
CDR3 length: 15; clone size: -; D gene: -; J gene: TRBJ2-1; V gene: TRBV19; CDR3 DNA: TGTGCCAGTAGTATTTCCGGAGCCGCCTACAATGAGCAGTTCTTC; CDR3 protein: CASSISGAAYNEQFF
CDR3 length: 17; clone size: -; D gene: TRBD1; J gene: TRBJ1-4; V gene: TRBV7-9; CDR3 DNA: TGTGCCAGCAGCCTCCGGGACAGGTCCTCAACTAATGAAAAACTGTTTTTT; CDR3 protein: CASSLRDRSSTNEKLFF
CDR3 length: 15; clone size: -; D gene: TRBD1; J gene: TRBJ2-3; V gene: TRBV7-9; CDR3 DNA: TGTGCCAGCAGCCGAACGACAGGGGGCACAGATACGCAGTATTTT; CDR3 protein: CASSRTTGGTDTQYF
CDR3 length: 15; clone size: -; D gene: TRBD1; J gene: TRBJ1-4; V gene: TRBV4-2; CDR3 DNA: TGTGCCAGCAGCCAGGACAGGGGGCGGTCTGAAAAACTGTTTTTT; CDR3 protein: CASSQDRGRSEKLFF
CDR3 length: 16; clone size: -; D gene: TRBD2; J gene: TRBJ2-3; V gene: TRBV18; CDR3 DNA: TGTGCCAGCTCACTAAGGACTAGCGGGAGTGTAGATACGCAGTATTTT; CDR3 protein: CASSLRTSGSVDTQYF
CDR3 length: 15; clone size: many; D gene: -; J gene: TRBJ2-3; V gene: TRBV4-1; CDR3 DNA: TGCGCCAGCAACAAACATTCCCTGTACACAGATACGCAGTATTTT; CDR3 protein: CASNKHSLYTDTQYF
CDR3 length: 17; clone size: -; D gene: TRBD1; J gene: TRBJ1-2; V gene: TRBV10-3; CDR3 DNA: TGTGCCATCACTAACGCCCGGACAGGGGGCGGATCGGATGGCTACACCTTC; CDR3 protein: CAITNARTGGGSDGYTF
CDR3 length: 15; clone size: -; D gene: -; J gene: TRBJ1-1; V gene: TRBV18; CDR3 DNA: TGTGCCAGCTCACCAATCGGACAGAAGAACACTGAAGCTTTCTTT; CDR3 protein: CASSPIGQKNTEAFF
CDR3 length: 13; clone size: -; D gene: -; J gene: TRBJ1-1; V gene: TRBV30; CDR3 DNA: TGTGCCTGGAGTATTACAGGGAACACTGAAGCTTTCTTT; CDR3 protein: CAWSITGNTEAFF
CDR3 length: 13; clone size: -; D gene: -; J gene: TRBJ1-5; V gene: TRBV7-9; CDR3 DNA: TGTGCCAGCAGCTTAGGGCCAAATCAGCCCCAGCATTTT; CDR3 protein: CASSLGPNQPQHF
CDR3 length: 12; clone size: -; D gene: -; J gene: TRBJ2-7; V gene: TRBV2; CDR3 DNA: TGTGCCAGCAGTGTCCGGACTGGCGAGCAGTACTTC; CDR3 protein: CASSVRTGEQYF